This note documents a single TCR beta chain sequence. Its antigen is still unknown. With 0 bases clipped from V and 4 bases from J, the junction kept 1 base outside the gene matches. The germline V gene encodes CDR1 SGHKS and CDR2 YYEKEE (reference sequence). This CDR3 is built from 15 residues. The sample is drawn from a study of T cell responses to AZD1222 COVID-19 vaccine. Overall study findings and caveats: The number of AZD1222 recipients seropositive at baseline was only five or six. Spike-specific TCR breadth and depth went up after people got two AZD1222 doses.

Sequenced by immunoSEQ multiplex PCR; TCRdb stores in-frame clones only, minus some. The profile shows 100,000 to 150,000 clones, 88% of them singletons. Sequenced material: peripheral blood, taken on day 0 of AZD1222 vaccination. The chain has TRBV5-5 and TRBJ2-2; TRBD1 matches 9 bases. This TCR came from an adult in good health. CDR3 loop: CASSLGQGVTGELFF. The CDR3 DNA reads TGTGCCAGCAGCTTGGGACAGGGGGTCACCGGGGAGCTGTTTTTT.